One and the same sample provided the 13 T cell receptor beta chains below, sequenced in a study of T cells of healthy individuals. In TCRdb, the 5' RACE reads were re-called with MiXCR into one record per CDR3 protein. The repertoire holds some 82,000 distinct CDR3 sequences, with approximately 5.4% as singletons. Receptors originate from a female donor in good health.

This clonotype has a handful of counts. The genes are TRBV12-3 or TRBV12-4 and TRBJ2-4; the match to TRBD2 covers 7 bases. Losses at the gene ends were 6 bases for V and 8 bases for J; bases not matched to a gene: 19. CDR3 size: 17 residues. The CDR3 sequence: CASSSGGSSSGRDIQYF. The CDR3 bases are TGTGCCAGCAGCTCCGGGGGAAGTTCTAGCGGTAGGGACATTCAGTACTTC.

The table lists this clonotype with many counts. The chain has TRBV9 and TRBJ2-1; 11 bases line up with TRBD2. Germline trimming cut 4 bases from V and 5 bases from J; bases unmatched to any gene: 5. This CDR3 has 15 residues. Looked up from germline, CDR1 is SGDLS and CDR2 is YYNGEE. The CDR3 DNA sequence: TGTGCCAGCAGCTCTACTAGCGGGAGCCACAATGAGCAGTTCTTC. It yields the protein CASSSTSGSHNEQFF.

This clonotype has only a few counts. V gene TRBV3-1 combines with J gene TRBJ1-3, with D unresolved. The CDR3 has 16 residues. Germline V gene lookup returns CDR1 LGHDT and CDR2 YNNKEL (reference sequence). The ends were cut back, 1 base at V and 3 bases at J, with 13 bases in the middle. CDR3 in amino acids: CASSQVAGLLGNTIYF. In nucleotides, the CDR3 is TGTGCCAGCAGCCAAGTTGCTGGTTTGCTTGGAAACACCATATATTTT.

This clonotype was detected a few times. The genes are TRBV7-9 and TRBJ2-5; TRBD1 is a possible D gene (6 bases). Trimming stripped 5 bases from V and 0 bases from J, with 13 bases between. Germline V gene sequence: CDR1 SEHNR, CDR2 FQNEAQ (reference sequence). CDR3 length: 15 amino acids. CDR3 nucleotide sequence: TGTGCCAGCAGCCTAGGACAGCCGTACCAAGAGACCCAGTACTTC. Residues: CASSLGQPYQETQYF. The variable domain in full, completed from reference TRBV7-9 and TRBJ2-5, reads DTGVSQNPRHKITKRGQNVTFRCDPISEHNRLYWYRQTLGQGPEFLTYFQNEAQLEKSRLLSDRFSAERPKGSFSTLEIQRTEQGDSAMYLCASSLGQPYQETQYFGPGTRLLVL.

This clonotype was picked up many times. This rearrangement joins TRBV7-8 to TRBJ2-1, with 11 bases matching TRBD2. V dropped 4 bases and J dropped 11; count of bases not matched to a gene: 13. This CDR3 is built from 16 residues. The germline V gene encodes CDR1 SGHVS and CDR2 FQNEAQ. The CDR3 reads CASSSVRTSGSEKQFF. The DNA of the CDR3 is TGTGCCAGCAGCTCCGTTCGGACTAGCGGGTCCGAGAAGCAGTTCTTC. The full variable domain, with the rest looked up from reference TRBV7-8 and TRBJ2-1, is GAGVSQSPRYKVAKRGQDVALRCDPISGHVSLFWYQQALGQGPEFLTYFQNEAQLDKSGLPSDRFFAERPEGSVSTLKIQRTQQEDSAVYLCASSSVRTSGSEKQFFGPGTRLTVL.

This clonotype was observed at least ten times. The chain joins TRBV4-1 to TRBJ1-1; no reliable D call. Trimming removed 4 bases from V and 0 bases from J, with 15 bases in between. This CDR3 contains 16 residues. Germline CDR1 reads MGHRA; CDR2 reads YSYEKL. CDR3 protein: CASSPDPLVMNTEAFF. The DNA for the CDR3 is TGCGCCAGCAGCCCCGACCCTTTAGTAATGAACACTGAAGCTTTCTTT.

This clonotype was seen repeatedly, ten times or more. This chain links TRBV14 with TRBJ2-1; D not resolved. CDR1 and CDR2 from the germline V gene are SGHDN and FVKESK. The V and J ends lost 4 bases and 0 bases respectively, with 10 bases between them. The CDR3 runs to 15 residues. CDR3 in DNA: TGTGCCAGCAGCCCTTCTAGGAGCTCCTACAATGAGCAGTTCTTC. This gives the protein CASSPSRSSYNEQFF.

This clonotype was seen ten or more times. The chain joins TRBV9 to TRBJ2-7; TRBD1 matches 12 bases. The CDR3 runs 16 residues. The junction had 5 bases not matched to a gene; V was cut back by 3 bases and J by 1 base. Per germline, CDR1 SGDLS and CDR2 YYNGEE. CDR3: CASSGMGQGASYEQYF. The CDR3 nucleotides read TGTGCCAGCAGCGGGATGGGACAGGGGGCATCCTACGAGCAGTACTTC. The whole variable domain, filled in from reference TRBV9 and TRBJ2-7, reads DSGVTQTPKHLITATGQRVTLRCSPRSGDLSVYWYQQSLDQGLQFLIQYYNGEERAKGNILERFSAQQFPDLHSELNLSSLELGDSALYFCASSGMGQGASYEQYFGPGTRLTVT.

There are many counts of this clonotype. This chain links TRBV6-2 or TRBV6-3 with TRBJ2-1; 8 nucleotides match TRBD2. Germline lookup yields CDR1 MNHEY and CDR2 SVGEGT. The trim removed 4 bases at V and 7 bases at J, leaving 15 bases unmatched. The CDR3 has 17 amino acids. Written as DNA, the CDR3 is TGTGCCAGCAGTTTTGTGCTCAGCGGGAGAGGTAGGAATGAGCAGTTCTTC. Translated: CASSFVLSGRGRNEQFF.

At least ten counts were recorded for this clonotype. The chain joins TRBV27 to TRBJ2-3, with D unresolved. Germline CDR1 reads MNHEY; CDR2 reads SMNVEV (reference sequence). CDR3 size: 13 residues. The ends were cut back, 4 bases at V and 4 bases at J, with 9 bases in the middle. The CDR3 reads CASSSTLPDTQYF. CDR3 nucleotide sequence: TGTGCCAGCAGTTCCACCCTCCCAGATACGCAGTATTTT.

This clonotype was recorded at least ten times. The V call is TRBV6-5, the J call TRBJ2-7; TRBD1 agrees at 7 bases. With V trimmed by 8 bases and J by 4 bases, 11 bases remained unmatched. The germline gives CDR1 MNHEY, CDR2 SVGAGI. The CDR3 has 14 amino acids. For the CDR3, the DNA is TGTGCCAGCTCCATCAACAGGGGTACATACGAGCAGTACTTC. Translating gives CASSINRGTYEQYF.

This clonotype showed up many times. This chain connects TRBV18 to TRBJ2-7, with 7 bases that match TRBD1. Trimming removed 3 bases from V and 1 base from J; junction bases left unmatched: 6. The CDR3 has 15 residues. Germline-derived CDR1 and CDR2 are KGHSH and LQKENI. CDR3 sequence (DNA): TGTGCCAGCTCACCCCGCGCAGGGGGTTCCTACGAGCAGTACTTC. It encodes CASSPRAGGSYEQYF.

The CDR3 spells CASSLVLASGTSTDTQYF. CDR3 in DNA: TGTGCCAGCAGCTTAGTATTGGCTAGCGGTACTAGCACAGATACGCAGTATTTT. The chain joins TRBV7-2 to TRBJ2-3, with 7 bases that match TRBD2. V was clipped by 1 base and J by 0 bases; unmatched bases: 10. CDR3 length: 18 residues. CDR1 is SGHTA, CDR2 FQGNSA, per germline.